Shown below are 20 T cell receptor beta chains from a single sample sequenced in a study of siplizumab effects on memory and regulatory T cells. TCRdb's table, derived via immunoSEQ multiplex PCR, lists solely in-frame clones and lacks some. The repertoire holds approximately 120,000 clones, with around 92% as singletons. Sample: Tregs sorted from blood. Source of these receptors: a human donor in good health.

The J gene is TRBJ2-5, the V gene TRBV14, with D possibly TRBD2 on 5 matching bases. The J call is in doubt because the DNA end fits TRBJ2-7 better. Germline V gene sequence: CDR1 SGHDN, CDR2 FVKESK. The CDR3 is made up of 15 amino acids. CDR3 in DNA: TGTGCCAGCAGCCAGGGTCTTTCGGGGAACTACGAGCAGTACTTC. Its translation is CASSQGLSGNYEQYF.

The chain joins TRBV7-3 to TRBJ2-7, with TRBD2 identical over 12 bases. With 4 bases clipped from V and 2 bases from J, the junction kept 9 bases outside the gene matches. The CDR3 is 17 amino acids. Per the germline V gene, CDR1 is SGHTA and CDR2 is FQGTGA. Written as DNA, the CDR3 is TGTGCCAGCAGCTCCACCGGGACTAGCGGGTCAACCTACGAGCAGTACTTC. Translated, it gives CASSSTGTSGSTYEQYF.

J is TRBJ1-4 and V is TRBV5-1; TRBD1 aligns across 8 bases. The V gene's germline CDR1 is SGHRS and CDR2 YFSETQ. The CDR3 extends over 15 amino acids. V lost 3 bases and J lost 6; bases outside the gene matches: 7. The chain's CDR3 is CASSWLGTGDEKLFF. CDR3 sequence (DNA): TGCGCCAGCAGCTGGTTGGGGACAGGAGATGAAAAACTGTTTTTT.

The genes are TRBV11-1 and TRBJ2-1; D gene uncertain. The CDR3 loop spans 11 amino acids. Germline lookup yields CDR1 SGHAT and CDR2 FQDESV (reference sequence). The V end lost 3 bases, the J end lost 10 bases, and 7 bases lay between the germline ends. The CDR3 reads CASSFGPEQFF. For the CDR3, the DNA is TGTGCCAGCAGCTTTGGACCCGAGCAGTTCTTC.

The V and J genes are TRBV5-3 and TRBJ2-3; D call uncertain. TRBV5-3 is an open reading frame, and its role is uncertain. The germline V and J ends were trimmed by 8 bases and 11 bases, with 15 bases remaining between them. The CDR3 extends over 11 amino acids. This CDR3 reads CASSSSIRQYF. CDR3 DNA: TGTGCCAGCAGTTCGAGTATCAGGCAGTATTTT.

The chain is built from TRBV19 and TRBJ1-5; D not certain. This CDR3 comprises 13 residues. With 5 bases removed from V and 9 bases from J, the gap between germline ends came to 14 bases. Looked up from germline, CDR1 is LNHDA and CDR2 is SQIVND (reference sequence). CDR3 amino acids: CASSSREGRPQHF. As DNA, the CDR3 is TGTGCCAGTAGTTCCCGGGAGGGTCGGCCCCAGCATTTT.

The J gene is TRBJ1-1, the V gene TRBV10-3; 7 bases are a match to TRBD1. Germline CDR1 and CDR2: ENHRY and SYGVKD. Trimming took 5 bases from V and 4 from J; bases not matched to a gene: 4. The length of the CDR3 is 13 residues. CDR3 amino acids: CAISNRGSTEAFF. In DNA, the CDR3 is TGTGCCATCAGTAACAGGGGTAGCACTGAAGCTTTCTTT.

The chain links TRBV9 to TRBJ2-1; 8 positions agree with TRBD2. CDR3 length equals 13 residues. The V gene's germline CDR1 is SGDLS and CDR2 YYNGEE. V dropped 3 bases and J dropped 9; count of bases not matched to a gene: 5. CDR3 residues: CASSEGLVGEQFF. CDR3 nucleotide sequence: TGTGCCAGCAGCGAGGGACTAGTAGGTGAGCAGTTCTTC.

The CDR3 coding sequence is TGTGCCAGCAGCATTCAGGACAGGGGACGGTACGAGCAGTACTTC. Protein: CASSIQDRGRYEQYF. The J gene is TRBJ2-7, the V gene TRBV7-6, with 9 bases that match TRBD1. This CDR3 contains 15 residues. Germline V CDR1 and CDR2: SGHVS, FNYEAQ. J was trimmed by 4 bases and V by 5 bases; bases with no gene match: 9.

V usage is TRBV11-3 and J usage is TRBJ2-3, with 7 bases that match TRBD2. The CDR3 totals 15 residues. Germline CDR1 SGHNT, CDR2 YENEEA. Trimming removed 1 base from V and 2 bases from J; junction bases left unmatched: 3. The DNA for the CDR3 is TGTGCCAGCAGCTTAGGGCTAGCGGTCACAGATACGCAGTATTTT. Protein: CASSLGLAVTDTQYF.

The V and J genes are TRBV19 and TRBJ2-3; TRBD2 aligns across 11 bases. V was pared by 1 base and J by 4 bases, with 7 bases of the junction left unmatched. The V gene's germline CDR1 is LNHDA and CDR2 SQIVND (reference sequence). The CDR3 loop spans 17 amino acids. The CDR3 loop reads CASSIGPSGRWPDTQYF. DNA for the CDR3: TGTGCCAGTAGTATAGGACCTAGCGGGAGGTGGCCAGATACGCAGTATTTT.

The J gene is TRBJ1-2, the V gene TRBV2; no clear D gene. This CDR3 contains 13 residues. Trimming removed 6 bases from V and 1 base from J, with 9 bases in between. Germline values: CDR1 SNHLY, CDR2 FYNNEI. The CDR3 DNA reads TGTGCCAGCAGGCGGGCCGGTAACTATGGCTACACCTTC. This gives the protein CASRRAGNYGYTF.

Regarding this clone: The sample has other DNA sequences that encode this CDR3 too. The rearrangement joins TRBV5-1 to TRBJ2-7, with a weak D call TRBD1 (6 bases). The germline CDR1 and CDR2 sequences are SGHRS and YFSETQ. CDR3 size: 13 residues. V was cut by 4 bases and J by 2 bases, with 10 bases left in between. Here the CDR3 DNA reads TGCGCCAGCAGCCTGGACAGCCCCTACGAGCAGTACTTC. Its protein product is CASSLDSPYEQYF.

The CDR3 region has the DNA TGTGCCAGTAGTATAGCCGGGTTTAACACCGGGGAGCTGTTTTTT. Protein product: CASSIAGFNTGELFF. The genes are TRBV19 and TRBJ2-2; D gene ambiguous. V lost 1 base and J lost 2, with 8 bases in between. Germline values: CDR1 LNHDA, CDR2 SQIVND (reference sequence). The CDR3 consists of 15 residues.

This clone was observed a few times. The CDR3 loop reads CASRDLPYEQYF. The CDR3 DNA follows: TGTGCCAGCAGGGACCTCCCCTACGAGCAGTACTTC. V is TRBV2 and J is TRBJ2-7; D not certain. The germline CDR1 and CDR2 sequences are SNHLY and FYNNEI. V lost 6 bases and J 2 bases, leaving 8 bases between the germline ends. The CDR3 runs to 12 residues.

The rearrangement joins TRBV6-1 to TRBJ2-2; D gene unclear. Germline V gene lookup returns CDR1 MNHNS and CDR2 SASEGT. The V gene lost 7 bases and the J gene lost 1 base, with 4 bases spanning the gap. The CDR3 totals 12 residues. Here the CDR3 reads CASTRNTGELFF. For the CDR3, the DNA is TGTGCCAGCACCCGGAACACCGGGGAGCTGTTTTTT.

CDR3 region: CASSRRTGLSYNEQFF. CDR3 bases: TGTGCCAGCAGTAGAAGGACAGGGTTATCCTACAATGAGCAGTTCTTC. The chain couples TRBV7-9 to TRBJ2-1; 8 nucleotides line up with TRBD1. The CDR3 consists of 16 residues. The trim removed 6 bases at V and 1 base at J, leaving 8 bases unmatched. Germline CDR1 SEHNR, CDR2 FQNEAQ (reference sequence). Using reference TRBV7-9 and TRBJ2-1 for the parts outside the CDR3, the full variable domain is DTGVSQNPRHKITKRGQNVTFRCDPISEHNRLYWYRQTLGQGPEFLTYFQNEAQLEKSRLLSDRFSAERPKGSFSTLEIQRTEQGDSAMYLCASSRRTGLSYNEQFFGPGTRLTVL.

The rearrangement links TRBV18 to TRBJ2-7, with D possibly being TRBD2 (5 bases). The CDR3 has 12 amino acids. The V gene's germline CDR1 is KGHSH and CDR2 LQKENI. Deletions cut 1 base from V and 7 bases from J, with 8 bases between. The CDR3 sequence: CASSPRTGEQYF. The CDR3 DNA reads as TGTGCCAGCTCACCACGAACGGGGGAGCAGTACTTC.

This clone was seen only once. J is TRBJ2-7 and V is TRBV5-4, with D perhaps TRBD1 (5 bases). Germline CDR1 and CDR2: SGHNT and YYREEE (reference sequence). CDR3 length equals 15 residues. Trimming removed 2 bases from V and 0 bases from J, with 12 bases in between. In DNA, the CDR3 is TGTGCCAGCAGCTTACCAGGGATAAGCTCCTACGAGCAGTACTTC. This gives the protein CASSLPGISSYEQYF. The variable domain in full, completed from reference TRBV5-4 and TRBJ2-7, reads ETGVTQSPTHLIKTRGQQVTLRCSSQSGHNTVSWYQQALGQGPQFIFQYYREEENGRGNFPPRFSGLQFPNYSSELNVNALELDDSALYLCASSLPGISSYEQYFGPGTRLTVT.

CDR3 DNA: TGTGCCAGCAGCCAAGATTTACGCGGGATTTACAATGAGCAGTTCTTC. It codes for CASSQDLRGIYNEQFF. J is TRBJ2-1 and V is TRBV14; D is perhaps TRBD2 (6 bases). The V gene lost 0 bases and the J gene lost 4 bases, with 13 bases spanning the gap. This CDR3 has 16 residues. Germline CDR1 is SGHDN and CDR2 is FVKESK.